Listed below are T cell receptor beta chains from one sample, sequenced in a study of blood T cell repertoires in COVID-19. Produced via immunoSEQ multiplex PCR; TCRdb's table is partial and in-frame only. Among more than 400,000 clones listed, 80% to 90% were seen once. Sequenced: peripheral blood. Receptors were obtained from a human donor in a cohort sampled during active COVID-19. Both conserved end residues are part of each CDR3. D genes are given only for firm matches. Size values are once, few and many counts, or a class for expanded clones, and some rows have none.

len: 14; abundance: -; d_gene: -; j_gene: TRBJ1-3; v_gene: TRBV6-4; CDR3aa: CASRLEASGNTIYF; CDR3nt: TGTGCCAGCAGATTGGAGGCGAGCGGAAACACCATATATTTT
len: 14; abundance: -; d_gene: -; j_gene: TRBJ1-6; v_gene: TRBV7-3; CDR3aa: CASSFSGEGSPLHF; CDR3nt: TGTGCCAGCAGCTTTTCAGGGGAGGGATCACCCCTCCACTTT
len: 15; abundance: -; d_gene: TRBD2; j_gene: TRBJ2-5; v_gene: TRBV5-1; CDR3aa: CASSLVPSGQETQYF; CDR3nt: TGCGCCAGCAGCTTGGTGCCTAGCGGACAAGAGACCCAGTACTTC
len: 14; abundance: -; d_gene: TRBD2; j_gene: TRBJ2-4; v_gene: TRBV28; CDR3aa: CASSLAGAKNIQYF; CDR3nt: TGTGCCAGCAGTCTAGCGGGAGCCAAAAACATTCAGTACTTC
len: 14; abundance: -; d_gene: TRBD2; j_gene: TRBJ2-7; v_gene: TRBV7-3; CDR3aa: CASSPGLAVDEQYF; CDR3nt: TGTGCCAGCAGCCCTGGACTAGCGGTCGACGAGCAGTACTTC
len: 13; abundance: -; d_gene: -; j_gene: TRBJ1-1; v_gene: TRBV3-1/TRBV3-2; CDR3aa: CASSQVPNTEAFF; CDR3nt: TGTGCCAGCAGCCAAGTCCCAAACACTGAAGCTTTCTTT
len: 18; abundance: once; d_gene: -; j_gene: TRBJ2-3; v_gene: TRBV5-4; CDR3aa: CASSSTGYPASSTDTQYF; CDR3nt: TGTGCCAGCAGCTCCACAGGTTATCCGGCTAGTAGCACAGATACGCAGTATTTT
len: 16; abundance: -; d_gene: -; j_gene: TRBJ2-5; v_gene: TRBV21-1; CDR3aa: CASSKVTSSLQETQYF; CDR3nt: TGTGCCAGCAGCAAAGTGACTAGCAGCCTCCAAGAGACCCAGTACTTC
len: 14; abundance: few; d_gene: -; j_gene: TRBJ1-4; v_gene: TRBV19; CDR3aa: CASSVGEPNEKLFF; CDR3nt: TGTGCCAGTAGTGTCGGGGAACCTAATGAAAAACTGTTTTTT
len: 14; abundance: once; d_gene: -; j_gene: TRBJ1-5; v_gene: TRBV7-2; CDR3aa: CASSASNSNQPQHF; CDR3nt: TGTGCCAGCAGCGCCAGTAATAGCAATCAGCCCCAGCATTTT
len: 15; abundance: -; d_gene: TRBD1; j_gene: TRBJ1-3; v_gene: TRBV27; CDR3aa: CASSLRTGVGNTIYF; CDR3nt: TGTGCCAGCAGTTTAAGGACAGGGGTTGGAAACACCATATATTTT